The source of this T cell receptor (beta chain) is a study of Ad26.COV2.S vaccination and SARS-CoV-2 variants. Findings and caveats of the study: Placebo recipients and vaccine recipients were similar in non-spike TCR breadth. There was a possibility that the TCR breadth and depth analyses underestimated total T cell responses.

The table came from immunoSEQ multiplex PCR; TCRdb's copy has only in-frame clones and leaves some out. The repertoire holds around 310,000 clones, with about 90% as singletons. Treatment in this sample: some 20 received Ad26.COV2.S at low or high dose, single or two shots; several received placebo; per-sample allocation not given. Following the first vaccine or placebo injection, samples were taken on day 63. V lost 6 bases, J lost 6 bases, and 6 bases stayed unmatched. The germline V gene has CDR1 LNHDA and CDR2 SQIVND (reference sequence). The CDR3 has 14 amino acids. About this clone: Its antigen is as yet unknown.

This clonotype originated in a person aged 18-65 years who received the Ad26.COV2.S COVID-19 vaccine or a placebo. The specimen was peripheral blood, collected in a trial of Ad26.COV2.S vaccine versus placebo. V gene TRBV19 combines with J gene TRBJ2-3, with 10 nucleotides matching TRBD1. CDR3 protein: CASSPDRGFDTQYF. For the CDR3, the DNA is TGTGCCAGTAGCCCGGACAGGGGGTTTGATACGCAGTATTTT.